This T cell receptor (beta chain) came from a study of PD-1 blockade in classical Hodgkin lymphoma. Study findings and constraints: Complete responders showed a baseline diversity that resembled the diversity of newly diagnosed patients. Newly diagnosed patients were said to have less baseline TCR diversity than healthy donors did.

Libraries were prepared by immunoSEQ multiplex PCR; TCRdb keeps only in-frame clonotypes and omits some of them. The sample shows some 22,000 clones, around 82% of them seen only once. Every patient relapsed after autologous stem cell transplantation, and brentuximab vedotin exposure varied. Under best response, outcomes were complete response, partial response or progressive disease. As for this clone: Its antigen is currently unknown.

This receptor was obtained from a human donor with classical Hodgkin lymphoma. The source material was peripheral blood mononuclear cells (PBMCs), sampled before the second cycle of nivolumab.

CDR3 nucleotides: TGCGCCAGCAGCTTGGGACCGATCTCAGGGTTGGAGACCCAGTACTTC. Amino acid sequence: CASSLGPISGLETQYF. The chain links TRBV5-1 to TRBJ2-5, with D perhaps matching TRBD1 (5 bases). Germline V lookup: CDR1 SGHRS, CDR2 YFSETQ. V was pared by 0 bases and J by 5 bases, with 17 bases between. CDR3 length equals 16 residues.